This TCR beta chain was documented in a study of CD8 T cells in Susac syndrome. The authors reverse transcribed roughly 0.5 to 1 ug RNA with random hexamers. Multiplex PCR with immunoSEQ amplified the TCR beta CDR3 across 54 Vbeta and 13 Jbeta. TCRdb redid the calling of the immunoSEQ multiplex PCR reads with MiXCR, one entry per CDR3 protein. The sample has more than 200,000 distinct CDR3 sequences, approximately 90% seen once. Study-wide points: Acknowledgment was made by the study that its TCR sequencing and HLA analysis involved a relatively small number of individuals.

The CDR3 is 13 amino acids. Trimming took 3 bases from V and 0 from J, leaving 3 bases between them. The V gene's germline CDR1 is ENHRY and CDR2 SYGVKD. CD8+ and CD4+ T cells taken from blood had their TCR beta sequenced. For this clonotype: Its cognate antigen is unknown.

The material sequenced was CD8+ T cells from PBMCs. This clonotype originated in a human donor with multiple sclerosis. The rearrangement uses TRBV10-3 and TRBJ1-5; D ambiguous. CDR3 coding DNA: TGTGCCATCAGTGAAGGTAGCAATCAGCCCCAGCATTTT. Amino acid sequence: CAISEGSNQPQHF.